This TCR beta chain was sequenced in a study of blood T cell repertoires in COVID-19. TCRdb keeps only in-frame clones here, not all; method: immunoSEQ multiplex PCR. The data hold about 97,000 clones, with about 85% observed a single time. The CDR3 is 13 amino acids. The V gene's germline CDR1 is LGHDT and CDR2 YNNKEL (reference sequence). The J segment lost 7 bases and the V segment lost 4 bases, leaving 5 bases of the junction unmatched. Sequencing used peripheral blood. The chain employs TRBV3-1 (or the pseudogene TRBV3-2) and TRBJ2-7, with 9 bases matching TRBD1. This receptor was obtained from a woman between 70 and 85 years old with active or convalescent COVID-19. CDR3 amino acids: CASSLGTGWEQYF. DNA of the CDR3: TGTGCCAGCAGCCTCGGGACAGGGTGGGAGCAGTACTTC.